These 21 T cell receptor beta chains were all obtained from the same sample, sequenced in a study of beta chain features in type 1 diabetes. Reverse transcription of all isolated RNA meant that expressed TCRB transcripts were sequenced. Generated by immunoSEQ multiplex PCR, the TCRdb table keeps only in-frame clones and is missing some. The sample carries more than 120,000 clones, 10% recorded once. Sequencing used naive CD4+ T cells from blood. Every receptor here comes from a man younger than 30 in good health.

This clone was seen more than once but under ten times. The chain recombines TRBV5-4 with TRBJ2-3; 9 positions agree with TRBD2. Germline V lookup: CDR1 SGHNT, CDR2 YYREEE (reference sequence). The V segment lost 0 bases and the J segment 4 bases; nucleotides outside the gene matches: 6. The CDR3 runs to 16 residues. In DNA form, the CDR3 reads TGTGCCAGCAGCTTGGCTCTAGCGGGGTTCGCAGATACGCAGTATTTT. Residues: CASSLALAGFADTQYF.

This clone was counted between two and nine times. The chain couples TRBV27 to TRBJ1-5, with D unresolved. V lost 7 bases to trimming and J lost 0 bases, with 13 bases between them. Germline loops: CDR1 MNHEY, CDR2 SMNVEV (reference sequence). The CDR3 contains 15 residues. The CDR3 spells CASTWAGNSNQPQHF. The CDR3 DNA reads TGTGCCAGCACGTGGGCGGGGAATAGCAATCAGCCCCAGCATTTT.

This clone was counted a few times. The chain recombines TRBV10-3 with TRBJ2-1; the match to TRBD2 covers 13 bases. The V gene's germline CDR1 is ENHRY and CDR2 SYGVKD. With V trimmed by 6 bases and J by 3 bases, 2 bases remained unmatched. CDR3 length equals 15 residues. The CDR3 region is CAIRTSGGNYNEQFF. The CDR3, as DNA: TGTGCCATCAGGACTAGCGGGGGGAACTACAATGAGCAGTTCTTC.

The V and J genes are TRBV27 and TRBJ2-1; a possible D gene is TRBD1 (6 bases). From germline, CDR1 is MNHEY and CDR2 SMNVEV (reference sequence). Trimming removed 3 bases from V and 0 bases from J, with 15 bases in between. This CDR3 contains 17 residues. CDR3 DNA: TGTGCCAGCAGTTTTAGTGGGGGCGAGGCCTCCTACAATGAGCAGTTCTTC. It codes for CASSFSGGEASYNEQFF.

This chain joins TRBV5-1 and TRBJ1-2; 9 bases are shared with TRBD1. Germline V gene sequence: CDR1 SGHRS, CDR2 YFSETQ. With 7 bases clipped from V and 8 bases from J, the junction kept 21 bases outside the gene matches. The CDR3 length is 17 residues. CDR3 DNA: TGCGCCAGCCGAAACCTACCGGGACAGGGCTCCTCTTGGGGCTACACCTTC. Translated, it gives CASRNLPGQGSSWGYTF. The full variable domain, in which reference TRBV5-1 and TRBJ1-2 provide the parts outside the CDR3, is KAGVTQTPRYLIKTRGQQVTLSCSPISGHRSVSWYQQTPGQGLQFLFEYFSETQRNKGNFPGRFSGRQFSNSRSEMNVSTLELGDSALYLCASRNLPGQGSSWGYTFGSGTRLTVV.

The rearrangement uses TRBV7-9 and TRBJ2-4; D might be TRBD2 (5 bases). Trimming removed 3 bases at V and 9 bases at J, with 12 bases between. From germline, CDR1 is SEHNR and CDR2 FQNEAQ (reference sequence). CDR3 size: 13 residues. The chain's CDR3 is CASSFYIEGIQYF. The CDR3 DNA follows: TGTGCCAGCAGCTTTTATATCGAGGGCATTCAGTACTTC.

The table lists this clone with a few counts. V usage is TRBV18 and J usage is TRBJ1-4, with TRBD1 as a possible D gene (5 bases). Germline V lookup: CDR1 KGHSH, CDR2 LQKENI. Trimming took 1 base from V and 8 from J, leaving 11 bases between them. This CDR3 comprises 14 residues. CDR3 in DNA: TGTGCCAGCTCACCACGGGGGGACGCGGAAAAACTGTTTTTT. This translates into CASSPRGDAEKLFF.

This clone was seen many times. This chain uses TRBV7-2 with TRBJ2-1, with TRBD2 identical over 8 bases. After removal of 7 bases from V and 1 base from J, the junction contained 3 bases not matched to a gene. CDR3 length equals 14 residues. CDR1 and CDR2 (germline): SGHTA, FQGNSA. Written as DNA, the CDR3 is TGTGCCAGCATAGCGGGGCCGTCCTACAATGAGCAGTTCTTC. It encodes CASIAGPSYNEQFF.

This clone appeared a few times. V usage is TRBV18 and J usage is TRBJ2-3, with 7 positions matching TRBD2. The J segment lost 2 bases and the V segment lost 2 bases, leaving 7 bases of the junction unmatched. Germline lookup yields CDR1 KGHSH and CDR2 LQKENI. The CDR3 contains 16 residues. In DNA form, the CDR3 reads TGTGCCAGCTCACCATACCGTGCGGGGGTCACAGATACGCAGTATTTT. This gives the protein CASSPYRAGVTDTQYF.

This clone was observed a handful of times. The chain has TRBV11-3 and TRBJ2-3; TRBD2 agrees at 7 bases. This CDR3 spans 17 amino acids. Germline CDR1 is SGHNT and CDR2 is YENEEA. V trimming: 5 bases; J trimming: 3 bases; junction bases outside the gene matches: 14. The CDR3 DNA follows: TGTGCCAGCAGCCCCGACAGATACGGGGGGATGACAGATACGCAGTATTTT. This sequence encodes CASSPDRYGGMTDTQYF.

The chain combines TRBV2 with TRBJ1-3; D is ambiguous. Per the germline V gene, CDR1 is SNHLY and CDR2 is FYNNEI. Trimming removed 3 bases at V and 4 bases at J, with 10 bases between. This CDR3 comprises 14 residues. CDR3 nucleotide sequence: TGTGCCAGCAGTGATGCCGGGTCCGGAAACACCATATATTTT. This sequence encodes CASSDAGSGNTIYF.

This chain connects TRBV7-2 to TRBJ2-7; D possibly corresponds to TRBD2 (7 bases). The CDR3 loop spans 16 amino acids. The V end lost 6 bases, the J end lost 0 bases, and 18 bases lay between the germline ends. Per the germline V gene, CDR1 is SGHTA and CDR2 is FQGNSA. The DNA of the CDR3 is TGTGCCAGCAGTTCGGTGGGGGGGGCTCTCTCCTACGAGCAGTACTTC. It translates to CASSSVGGALSYEQYF. The full variable domain, in which reference TRBV7-2 and TRBJ2-7 provide the parts outside the CDR3, is GAGVSQSPSNKVTEKGKDVELRCDPISGHTALYWYRQSLGQGLEFLIYFQGNSAPDKSGLPSDRFSAERTGGSVSTLTIQRTQQEDSAVYLCASSSVGGALSYEQYFGPGTRLTVT.

This clone was detected a few times. The genes are TRBV6-1 and TRBJ2-7, with a possible D match to TRBD2 (6 bases). Germline V gene lookup returns CDR1 MNHNS and CDR2 SASEGT. This CDR3 has 16 residues. V dropped 1 base and J dropped 3 bases, with 16 bases sitting between them. CDR3 nucleotide sequence: TGTGCCAGCAGTGAAGGACGTGGAGGGGCTGTCTACGAGCAGTACTTC. Translation gives CASSEGRGGAVYEQYF.

The chain links TRBV7-9 to TRBJ2-6; 7 bases line up with TRBD1. The germline CDR1 and CDR2 sequences are SEHNR and FQNEAQ (reference sequence). J gave up 1 base and V 5 bases, and 8 bases lay outside the gene matches. This CDR3 has 17 residues. CDR3 bases: TGTGCCAGCAGCAGCCGGGACAGCACGTCTGGGGCCAACGTCCTGACTTTC. Protein sequence: CASSSRDSTSGANVLTF.

This chain joins TRBV30 and TRBJ2-1, with TRBD2 matching over 12 bases. This CDR3 region has 17 residues. The V and J ends lost 0 bases and 6 bases, in that order; junction bases with no gene match: 9. Germline V lookup: CDR1 GTSNPN, CDR2 SVGIG (reference sequence). CDR3 amino acids: CAWSVALAGGKSNEQFF. CDR3 nucleotide sequence: TGTGCCTGGAGTGTAGCCCTAGCGGGGGGGAAATCCAATGAGCAGTTCTTC.

The chain joins TRBV6-6 to TRBJ1-5, with 9 bases matching TRBD1. Trimming cost V 8 bases and J 7 bases; bases outside gene matches: 9. The CDR3 extends over 14 amino acids. The germline V gene encodes CDR1 MNHNY and CDR2 SVGAGI (reference sequence). CDR3 sequence (DNA): TGTGCCAGCGGAAACACAGGGGGCTACCAGCCCCAGCATTTT. Translating gives CASGNTGGYQPQHF.

There are a few counts of this clone. This chain joins TRBV7-3 and TRBJ2-3; TRBD2 matches at 7 bases. This CDR3 has 15 residues. Germline V gene data show CDR1 as SGHTA and CDR2 as FQGTGA. The J segment lost 1 base and the V segment lost 5 bases, leaving 6 bases of the junction unmatched. The CDR3 is CASSPWGGGTDTQYF. CDR3 coding DNA: TGTGCCAGCAGCCCTTGGGGGGGAGGCACAGATACGCAGTATTTT.

This clone has just a few counts. CDR3 loop: CASRGESQRLYEQYF. As DNA, the CDR3 is TGTGCCAGCAGGGGAGAAAGTCAAAGGCTATACGAGCAGTACTTC. V usage is TRBV6-1 and J usage is TRBJ2-7; possibly TRBD2 for D (5 bases). V dropped 6 bases and J dropped 4 bases, with 19 bases sitting between them. CDR3 length: 15 residues. The germline gives CDR1 MNHNS, CDR2 SASEGT.

This clone was seen more than once but under ten times. The V gene is TRBV5-5, the J gene TRBJ2-5; 7 bases match TRBD1. V trimming: 4 bases; J trimming: 2 bases; junction bases outside the gene matches: 11. This CDR3 contains 16 residues. From germline, CDR1 is SGHKS and CDR2 YYEKEE (reference sequence). The CDR3 spells CASSRQGTAQQETQYF. CDR3 bases: TGTGCCAGCAGCCGCCAAGGGACAGCGCAACAAGAGACCCAGTACTTC.

The V gene is TRBV5-5, the J gene TRBJ2-5, with D possibly being TRBD1 (5 bases). V shed 1 base and J shed 0 bases, with 10 bases lying between them. Germline V gives CDR1 SGHKS, CDR2 YYEKEE (reference sequence). This CDR3 region has 15 residues. CDR3 region: CASSLIPGNQETQYF. Here the CDR3 DNA reads TGTGCCAGCAGCTTGATTCCAGGGAACCAAGAGACCCAGTACTTC.

The rearrangement uses TRBV30 and TRBJ2-3; a possible D gene is TRBD1 (7 bases). Germline CDR1 and CDR2: GTSNPN and SVGIG (reference sequence). The CDR3 is made up of 13 amino acids. V lost 4 bases and J lost 5, with 13 bases in between. The CDR3 loop is CAWTARGVDTQYF. In DNA form, the CDR3 reads TGTGCCTGGACGGCCAGGGGGGTAGATACGCAGTATTTT. The variable domain in full, completed from reference TRBV30 and TRBJ2-3, reads SQTIHQWPATLVQPVGSPLSLECTVEGTSNPNLYWYRQAAGRGLQLLFYSVGIGQISSEVPQNLSASRPQDRQFILSSKKLLLSDSGFYLCAWTARGVDTQYFGPGTRLTVL.